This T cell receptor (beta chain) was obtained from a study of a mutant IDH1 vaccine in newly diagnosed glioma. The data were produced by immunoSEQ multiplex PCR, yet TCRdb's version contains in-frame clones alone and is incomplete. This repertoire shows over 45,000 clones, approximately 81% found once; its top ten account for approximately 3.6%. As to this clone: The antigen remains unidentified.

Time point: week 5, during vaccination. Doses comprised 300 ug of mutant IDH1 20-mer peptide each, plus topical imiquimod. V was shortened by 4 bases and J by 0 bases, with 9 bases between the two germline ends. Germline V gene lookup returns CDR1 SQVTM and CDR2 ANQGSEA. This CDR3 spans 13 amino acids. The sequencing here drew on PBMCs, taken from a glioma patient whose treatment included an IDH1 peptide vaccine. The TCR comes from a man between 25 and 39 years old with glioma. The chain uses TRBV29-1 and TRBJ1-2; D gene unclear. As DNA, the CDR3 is TGCAGCGTTGTATGGATAGCTAACTATGGCTACACCTTC. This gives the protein CSVVWIANYGYTF.